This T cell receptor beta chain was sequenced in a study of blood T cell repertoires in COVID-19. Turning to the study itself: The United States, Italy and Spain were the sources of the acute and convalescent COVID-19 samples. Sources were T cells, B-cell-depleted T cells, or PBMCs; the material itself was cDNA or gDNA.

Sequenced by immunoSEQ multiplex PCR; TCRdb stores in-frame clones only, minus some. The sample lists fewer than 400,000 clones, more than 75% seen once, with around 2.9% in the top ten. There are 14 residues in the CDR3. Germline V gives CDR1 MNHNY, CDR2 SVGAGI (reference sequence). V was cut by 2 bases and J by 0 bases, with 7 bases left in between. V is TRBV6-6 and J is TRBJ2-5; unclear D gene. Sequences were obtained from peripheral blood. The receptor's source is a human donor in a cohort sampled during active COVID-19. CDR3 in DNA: TGTGCCAGCAGTTACAGTCAGTACCAAGAGACCCAGTACTTC. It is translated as CASSYSQYQETQYF.